The 11 T cell receptor beta chains below all came from one sample that was sequenced in a study of shared clonotypes between healthy human individuals. Clones were read by immunoSEQ multiplex PCR, and TCRdb kept only the in-frame ones, dropping some. The sample has some 2.1 million clones, roughly 95% seen once. Material for sequencing was naive CD4+ T cells sorted from blood. The subset denotes: CD45RA+ positively selected. These receptors were collected from a man aged 18 to 30 in good health.

The chain combines TRBV20-1 with TRBJ2-7; D gene uncertain. Germline loops: CDR1 DFQATT, CDR2 SNEGSKA (reference sequence). The CDR3 is 11 amino acids. V lost 0 bases and J 5 bases, leaving 5 bases between the germline ends. CDR3 sequence: CSARDNHEQYF. As DNA, the CDR3 is TGCAGTGCTAGAGATAACCACGAGCAGTACTTC.

The CDR3 sequence: CASSFTTGPVNEQYF. The CDR3 DNA reads TGTGCCAGCAGCTTTACTACAGGTCCGGTGAACGAGCAGTACTTC. The V gene is TRBV11-2, the J gene TRBJ2-7, with a possible D match to TRBD1 (5 bases). Germline V lookup: CDR1 SGHAT, CDR2 FQNNGV. The CDR3 contains 15 residues. V lost 3 bases and J 5 bases, leaving 17 bases between the germline ends.

The chain joins TRBV10-3 to TRBJ2-5; the D is unclear. The CDR3 length is 14 residues. Trimming took off 0 bases at V and 2 bases at J, with 7 bases between the two ends. Germline V CDR1 and CDR2: ENHRY, SYGVKD. The CDR3 nucleotides read TGTGCCATCAGTGAGTCTATATTTCAAGAGACCCAGTACTTC. Translating it yields CAISESIFQETQYF.

This chain links TRBV4-1 with TRBJ2-5; 8 nucleotides agree with TRBD1. The CDR3 spans 15 residues. Germline CDR1 and CDR2: MGHRA and YSYEKL. V trimming: 1 base; J trimming: 4 bases; junction bases outside the gene matches: 5. CDR3 in DNA: TGCGCCAGCAGCCAAGCTCAGGGGGCGCGAGAGACCCAGTACTTC. Its translation: CASSQAQGARETQYF.

The V and J genes are TRBV7-9 and TRBJ2-3; D call uncertain. The V gene's germline CDR1 is SEHNR and CDR2 FQNEAQ (reference sequence). V was pared by 2 bases and J by 4 bases, with 7 bases between. This CDR3 is 13 amino acids long. CDR3 sequence: CASSLIEADTQYF. DNA of the CDR3: TGTGCCAGCAGCTTAATAGAGGCAGATACGCAGTATTTT.

The chain combines TRBV9 with TRBJ2-3; 9 bases are shared with TRBD1. J lost 1 base, V lost 3 bases, and 0 bases had no gene match. The CDR3 extends over 14 amino acids. Germline CDR1 is SGDLS and CDR2 is YYNGEE. The CDR3 is CASSGTGGTDTQYF. Here the CDR3 DNA reads TGTGCCAGCAGCGGGACAGGGGGCACAGATACGCAGTATTTT.

The chain uses TRBV7-9 and TRBJ2-3; TRBD1 might be the D (6 bases). V shed 5 bases and J shed 4 bases, with 16 bases lying between them. CDR1 SEHNR and CDR2 FQNEAQ come from the germline V gene (reference sequence). This CDR3 spans 15 amino acids. Written as DNA, the CDR3 is TGTGCCAGCAGCCCGGGGACACTGCATGCAGATACGCAGTATTTT. Amino acids: CASSPGTLHADTQYF.

The sample holds a few counts of this clone. The same CDR3 also results from other DNA sequences found in this sample. This chain connects TRBV10-3 to TRBJ1-2; 8 bases line up with TRBD1. Per germline, CDR1 ENHRY and CDR2 SYGVKD. This CDR3 comprises 13 residues. V shed 6 bases and J 3 bases; nucleotides not matched to a gene: 3. This chain's CDR3 is CAISPDRDYGYTF. DNA for the CDR3: TGTGCCATCAGCCCGGACAGGGACTATGGCTACACCTTC.

The J gene is TRBJ2-5, the V gene TRBV7-2; 8 nucleotides match TRBD1. Germline V CDR1 and CDR2: SGHTA, FQGNSA. The CDR3 sequence is 15 residues long. After removal of 3 bases from V and 5 bases from J, the junction contained 8 bases not matched to a gene. In nucleotides, the CDR3 is TGTGCCAGCAGCTTGCAGGGGGCTTATGGGGAGACCCAGTACTTC. The encoded protein is CASSLQGAYGETQYF.

The chain is built from TRBV5-1 and TRBJ1-1; D is perhaps TRBD1 (6 bases). V lost 6 bases to trimming and J lost 0 bases, with 15 bases between them. CDR1 SGHRS and CDR2 YFSETQ come from the germline V gene. CDR3 length: 15 residues. CDR3 protein: CASTLADSLNTEAFF. The CDR3 coding sequence is TGCGCCAGCACCTTAGCGGACAGCTTGAACACTGAAGCTTTCTTT.

The chain joins TRBV6-5 to TRBJ2-5; TRBD2 agrees at 9 bases. The CDR3 runs 16 residues. The V and J ends lost 4 bases and 0 bases, in that order; junction bases with no gene match: 6. The germline V gene has CDR1 MNHEY and CDR2 SVGAGI. CDR3 sequence: CASSLTTSGYQETQYF. In nucleotides, the CDR3 is TGTGCCAGCAGTTTAACGACTAGCGGTTACCAAGAGACCCAGTACTTC.